These 26 T cell receptor beta chains originate from one sample sequenced in a study of blood T cell repertoires in COVID-19. Libraries were prepared by immunoSEQ multiplex PCR; TCRdb keeps only in-frame clonotypes and omits some of them. This table has about 290,000 clones, around nine tenths appearing once. Material for sequencing was peripheral blood. These receptors were collected from a woman aged 30 to 39 with COVID-19, enrolled during active disease.

The rearrangement uses TRBV2 and TRBJ2-3; 9 nucleotides agree with TRBD2. CDR3 size: 14 residues. Losses at the gene ends were 8 bases for V and 3 bases for J; bases not matched to a gene: 6. The germline V gene has CDR1 SNHLY and CDR2 FYNNEI. This CDR3 is CASGGLASTDTQYF. In DNA, the CDR3 is TGTGCCAGCGGCGGACTAGCGTCAACAGATACGCAGTATTTT. Together with reference TRBV2 and TRBJ2-3, the CDR3 gives the full variable domain: EPEVTQTPSHQVTQMGQEVILRCVPISNHLYFYWYRQILGQKVEFLVSFYNNEISEKSEIFDDQFSVERPDGSNFTLKIRSTKLEDSAMYFCASGGLASTDTQYFGPGTRLTVL.

The gene calls are TRBV28 and TRBJ1-1; D gene ambiguous. CDR1 and CDR2 (germline): MDHEN, SYDVKM. The V end was cut by 5 bases, the J end by 0 bases, with 13 bases between. This CDR3 has 15 amino acids. CDR3 DNA sequence: TGTGCCAGCAGTACTAGGCGAGTCATGAACACTGAAGCTTTCTTT. Translated, it gives CASSTRRVMNTEAFF.

This chain uses TRBV24-1 with TRBJ1-2; possibly TRBD1 for D (5 bases). Germline assignment: CDR1 KGHDR and CDR2 SFDVKD. Trimming shortened V by 6 bases and J by 7 bases, and 17 bases separated the two germline ends. The CDR3 sequence is 14 residues long. The CDR3 DNA is TGTGCCACCAGTAGCCCAGTGGAGGGGTCTGGCTACACCTTC. This codes for CATSSPVEGSGYTF.

This clone has a handful of counts. The gene calls are TRBV7-9 and TRBJ1-4; D is unclear. In germline, CDR1 is SEHNR, CDR2 FQNEAQ (reference sequence). CDR3 size: 15 residues. Between the trimmed V and J ends, which lost 1 base and 4 bases, there was a span of 10 bases. The chain's CDR3 is CASSLGGSINEKLFF. CDR3 DNA sequence: TGTGCCAGCAGCTTAGGCGGATCGATTAATGAAAAACTGTTTTTT.

Comment on this clone: Other DNA sequences within the sample encode an identical CDR3. The genes are TRBV6-5 and TRBJ1-2; no clear D gene. Germline V gives CDR1 MNHEY, CDR2 SVGAGI. V gave up 3 bases and J gave up 3 bases, with 8 bases separating them. CDR3 size: 13 residues. Written as DNA, the CDR3 is TGTGCCAGCAGTTATGGCGGAGACTATGGCTACACCTTC. Amino acids: CASSYGGDYGYTF.

The chain links TRBV5-1 to TRBJ1-1; D might be TRBD1 (6 bases). Germline V gene lookup returns CDR1 SGHRS and CDR2 YFSETQ. V lost 4 bases and J lost 3, with 7 bases in between. There are 12 residues in the CDR3. Here the CDR3 DNA reads TGCGCCAGCAGCCCAGGGGACACTGAAGCTTTCTTT. The encoded protein is CASSPGDTEAFF.

The chain has TRBV2 and TRBJ1-1; the match to TRBD1 covers 7 bases. Germline V gene lookup returns CDR1 SNHLY and CDR2 FYNNEI. The CDR3 has 15 amino acids. V trimming: 4 bases; J trimming: 3 bases; junction bases outside the gene matches: 8. The chain's CDR3 is CASSVKAGGYTEAFF. CDR3 bases: TGTGCCAGCAGTGTGAAGGCAGGGGGTTACACTGAAGCTTTCTTT.

V gene TRBV27 combines with J gene TRBJ1-2, with TRBD1 matching over 9 bases. The trim removed 3 bases at V and 2 bases at J, leaving 4 bases unmatched. CDR3 length equals 15 residues. The germline V gene has CDR1 MNHEY and CDR2 SMNVEV (reference sequence). The CDR3 loop reads CASSLRGQGNYGYTF. Here the CDR3 DNA reads TGTGCCAGCAGTTTGAGGGGACAGGGAAACTATGGCTACACCTTC.

This clone occurred a few times. V usage is TRBV5-1 and J usage is TRBJ1-1; possible D gene TRBD1, 5 bases. The CDR3 totals 15 residues. V was trimmed by 0 bases and J by 2 bases, leaving 11 bases between them. Germline-derived CDR1 and CDR2 are SGHRS and YFSETQ. The CDR3 DNA is TGCGCCAGCAGCTTGGCCGGGACTCATAACACTGAAGCTTTCTTT. This codes for CASSLAGTHNTEAFF.

The J gene is TRBJ2-2, the V gene TRBV4-2; D is possibly TRBD2 (5 bases). CDR3 length: 12 amino acids. Germline lookup yields CDR1 LGHNA and CDR2 YNFKEQ. The ends were cut back, 4 bases at V and 7 bases at J, with 7 bases in the middle. Written as DNA, the CDR3 is TGTGCCAGCAGCCTTCGGGGCGGGGAGCTGTTTTTT. Translated, it gives CASSLRGGELFF.

The chain joins TRBV4-1 to TRBJ1-2; a weak D match, TRBD1 (5 bases). Per germline, CDR1 MGHRA and CDR2 YSYEKL. This CDR3 region has 15 residues. With 3 bases removed from V and 6 bases from J, the gap between germline ends came to 17 bases. The CDR3: CASSQGVGLWDGYTF. CDR3 nucleotides: TGCGCCAGCAGCCAGGGAGTGGGACTGTGGGATGGCTACACCTTC.

This clone has a handful of counts. The V and J genes are TRBV10-1 and TRBJ2-7; D is possibly TRBD1 (5 bases). Germline V CDR1 and CDR2: WNHNN, SYGVQD (reference sequence). There are 17 residues in the CDR3. V lost 5 bases and J 5 bases, leaving 25 bases between the germline ends. For the CDR3, the DNA is TGCGCCAGCAGTAAATACCCCCTTAGCCTGGAAGGGGACGAGCAGTACTTC. It codes for CASSKYPLSLEGDEQYF.

There are a few counts of this clone. V usage is TRBV6-5 and J usage is TRBJ2-5, with 9 bases aligning to TRBD1. Per the germline V gene, CDR1 is MNHEY and CDR2 is SVGAGI. The V segment lost 6 bases and the J segment 4 bases; nucleotides outside the gene matches: 6. The length of the CDR3 is 14 residues. Here the CDR3 reads CASRTGGGRETQYF. The CDR3 bases are TGTGCCAGCAGAACAGGGGGCGGAAGAGAGACCCAGTACTTC.

V gene TRBV20-1 combines with J gene TRBJ2-1; a weak D match, TRBD2 (7 bases). Germline V CDR1 and CDR2: DFQATT, SNEGSKA (reference sequence). The CDR3 loop spans 18 amino acids. The ends were cut back, 3 bases at V and 0 bases at J, with 21 bases in the middle. CDR3 nucleotides: TGCAGTGCTAGTGTCGGCCCGGGGGGCGGGCACTCCTACAATGAGCAGTTCTTC. It yields the protein CSASVGPGGGHSYNEQFF.

The genes are TRBV19 and TRBJ2-1, with 10 bases aligning to TRBD2. From germline, CDR1 is LNHDA and CDR2 SQIVND (reference sequence). There are 12 residues in the CDR3. J lost 15 bases, V lost 4 bases, and 6 bases had no gene match. In DNA, the CDR3 is TGTGCCAGTAGTAACCTAGCGGGGGTGTGGTTCTTC. Translated, it gives CASSNLAGVWFF.

The chain employs TRBV30 and TRBJ1-2; TRBD1 might be the D (5 bases). CDR1 GTSNPN and CDR2 SVGIG come from the germline V gene (reference sequence). Trimming took off 4 bases at V and 8 bases at J, with 20 bases between the two ends. This CDR3 comprises 14 residues. In DNA form, the CDR3 reads TGTGCCTGGAAGGGGTCCGGCCCTCTAATAGGCTACACCTTC. It codes for CAWKGSGPLIGYTF.

The chain uses TRBV5-5 and TRBJ2-5, with D perhaps matching TRBD1 (5 bases). V was trimmed by 0 bases and J by 11 bases, leaving 20 bases between them. The V gene's germline CDR1 is SGHKS and CDR2 YYEKEE (reference sequence). This CDR3 spans 15 amino acids. The CDR3 here is CASSLGGAGHRRQYF. In nucleotides, the CDR3 is TGTGCCAGCAGCTTGGGTGGGGCAGGGCACCGAAGGCAGTACTTC.

The chain joins TRBV7-9 to TRBJ1-2; weak D call: TRBD1 (6 bases). The CDR3 has 15 amino acids. Germline V gene lookup returns CDR1 SEHNR and CDR2 FQNEAQ (reference sequence). V was cut by 5 bases and J by 3 bases, with 16 bases left in between. The CDR3 nucleotides read TGTGCCAGCAGCCGAACCAGGACAGCCGACTATGGCTACACCTTC. Translated: CASSRTRTADYGYTF. Together with reference TRBV7-9 and TRBJ1-2, the CDR3 gives the full variable domain: DTGVSQNPRHKITKRGQNVTFRCDPISEHNRLYWYRQTLGQGPEFLTYFQNEAQLEKSRLLSDRFSAERPKGSFSTLEIQRTEQGDSAMYLCASSRTRTADYGYTFGSGTRLTVV.

The chain links TRBV5-8 to TRBJ1-4; D is undetermined. V lost 2 bases and J 0 bases, leaving 8 bases between the germline ends. Per the germline V gene, CDR1 is SGHTS and CDR2 is YDEGEE. This CDR3 is built from 15 residues. The DNA of the CDR3 is TGTGCCAGCAGCTTACAACAGTCAACTAATGAAAAACTGTTTTTT. The encoded protein is CASSLQQSTNEKLFF.

The chain carries TRBV12-5 and TRBJ2-5; 12 nucleotides agree with TRBD2. Germline V CDR1 and CDR2: LGHNT, FRNRAP. The junction had 5 bases not matched to a gene; V was cut back by 1 base and J by 5 bases. The CDR3 is made up of 16 amino acids. The CDR3 protein is CASGLGPLAGGETQYF. CDR3 in DNA: TGTGCTAGTGGTTTGGGCCCTCTAGCGGGGGGGGAGACCCAGTACTTC.

The chain recombines TRBV9 with TRBJ1-5; the D gene is possibly TRBD1 (5 bases). Germline V gene sequence: CDR1 SGDLS, CDR2 YYNGEE. The V end was cut by 3 bases, the J end by 3 bases, with 10 bases between. CDR3 length equals 14 residues. The CDR3 protein is CASSGGATNQPQHF. The DNA for the CDR3 is TGTGCCAGCAGCGGTGGGGCAACCAATCAGCCCCAGCATTTT. The full variable domain, in which reference TRBV9 and TRBJ1-5 provide the parts outside the CDR3, is DSGVTQTPKHLITATGQRVTLRCSPRSGDLSVYWYQQSLDQGLQFLIQYYNGEERAKGNILERFSAQQFPDLHSELNLSSLELGDSALYFCASSGGATNQPQHFGDGTRLSIL.

The chain recombines TRBV9 with TRBJ2-6; D remains ambiguous. V dropped 0 bases and J dropped 4 bases, with 5 bases sitting between them. The CDR3 extends over 14 amino acids. Germline CDR1 SGDLS, CDR2 YYNGEE. The CDR3 here is CASSVVSGANVLTF. The CDR3 nucleotides are TGTGCCAGCAGCGTAGTCTCGGGGGCCAACGTCCTGACTTTC.

This clone occurred a few times. The chain carries TRBV2 and TRBJ2-2; D might be TRBD2 (6 bases). Trimming pared 8 bases from V and 5 bases from J, leaving 15 bases between. The germline gives CDR1 SNHLY, CDR2 FYNNEI. The CDR3 covers 14 residues. CDR3 protein: CASAPGLPTGELFF. CDR3 in DNA: TGTGCCAGCGCGCCGGGACTTCCGACCGGGGAGCTGTTTTTT.

This chain uses TRBV25-1 with TRBJ2-5; 9 nucleotides match TRBD2. Germline assignment: CDR1 MGHDK and CDR2 SYGVNS. This CDR3 is 14 amino acids long. With V trimmed by 8 bases and J by 2 bases, 6 bases remained unmatched. The CDR3 sequence is CASGGLAGQETQYF. Written as DNA, the CDR3 is TGTGCCAGCGGGGGGCTAGCGGGGCAAGAGACCCAGTACTTC.

The chain employs TRBV7-9 and TRBJ2-3, with 11 positions matching TRBD1. The CDR3 covers 15 residues. V dropped 3 bases and J dropped 3; count of bases not matched to a gene: 2. Germline V gives CDR1 SEHNR, CDR2 FQNEAQ (reference sequence). CDR3 loop: CASSFGTGGTDTQYF. CDR3 in DNA: TGTGCCAGCAGCTTCGGGACAGGGGGAACAGATACGCAGTATTTT.

This chain uses TRBV12-5 with TRBJ2-1; D is perhaps TRBD2 (5 bases). Trimming removed 3 bases from V and 3 bases from J, with 18 bases in between. Germline V gives CDR1 LGHNT, CDR2 FRNRAP. The CDR3 has 17 residues. The CDR3 protein is CASGFQPTRNYYNEQFF. The CDR3 DNA reads TGTGCTAGTGGTTTCCAACCCACTAGGAACTACTACAATGAGCAGTTCTTC. Based on the CDR3 plus reference TRBV12-5 and TRBJ2-1, the full variable domain is DARVTQTPRHKVTEMGQEVTMRCQPILGHNTVFWYRQTMMQGLELLAYFRNRAPLDDSGMPKDRFSAEMPDATLATLKIQPSEPRDSAVYFCASGFQPTRNYYNEQFFGPGTRLTVL.